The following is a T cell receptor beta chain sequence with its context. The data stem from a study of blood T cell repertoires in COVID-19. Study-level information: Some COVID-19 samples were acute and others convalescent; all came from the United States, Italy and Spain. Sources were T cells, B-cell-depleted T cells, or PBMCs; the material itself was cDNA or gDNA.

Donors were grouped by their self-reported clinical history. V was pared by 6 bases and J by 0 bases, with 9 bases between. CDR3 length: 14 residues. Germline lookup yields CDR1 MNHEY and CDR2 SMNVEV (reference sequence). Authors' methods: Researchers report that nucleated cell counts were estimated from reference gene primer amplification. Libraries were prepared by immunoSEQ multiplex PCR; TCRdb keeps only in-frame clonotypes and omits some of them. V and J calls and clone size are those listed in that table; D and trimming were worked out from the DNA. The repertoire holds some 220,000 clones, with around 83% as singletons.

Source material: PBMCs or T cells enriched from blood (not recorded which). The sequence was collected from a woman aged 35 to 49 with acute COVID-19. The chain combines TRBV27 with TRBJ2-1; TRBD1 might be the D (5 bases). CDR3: CASRGAASYNEQFF. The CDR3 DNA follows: TGTGCCAGCAGAGGGGCAGCCTCCTACAATGAGCAGTTCTTC.